One and the same sample provided the 27 T cell receptor beta chains below, sequenced in a study of CD8 T cell repertoires and HIV-1 epitope variants (dated by TCRdb to 2020 to 2021). Library generation was performed with the immunoSEQ multiplex PCR assay. TCRdb took this table from immuneACCESS and kept in-frame rearrangements with V and J called. Such tables lack part of the clones; where checked against another copy, unresolved V genes explain under half of the gap, and the rest is unexplained. In all, the sample holds some 1,000 clones, and about 70% of those were seen once. The ten biggest clones cover around 40% of the sample. No cognate antigen is known for these TCRs. The sequenced sample consisted of cultured CD8+ T cells derived from PBMCs. Receptors were obtained from a male donor with HIV.

In DNA, the CDR3 is TGTGCCAGCAGCTTGCTGAGTGGTGAGCAGTTCTTC. It encodes CASSLLSGEQFF. The rearrangement links TRBV5-6 to TRBJ2-1; no definite D call. CDR1 and CDR2 from the germline V gene are SGHDT and YYEEEE. Trimming stripped 1 base from V and 9 bases from J, with 8 bases between. The length of the CDR3 is 12 residues.

This sequence joins TRBV29-1 and TRBJ1-2; possibly TRBD1 for D (6 bases). CDR1 and CDR2 from the germline V gene are SQVTM and ANQGSEA. The V end was cut by 7 bases, the J end by 2 bases, with 17 bases between. The CDR3 sequence is 14 residues long. CDR3 DNA sequence: TGCAGCGCCGGCGGGGGGCCGCGAAACTATGGCTACACCTTC. This codes for CSAGGGPRNYGYTF.

The chain combines TRBV7-3 with TRBJ2-3; TRBD1 is a possible D gene (5 bases). The CDR3 covers 15 residues. Trimming took off 2 bases at V and 10 bases at J, with 19 bases between the two ends. Germline loops: CDR1 SGHTA, CDR2 FQGTGA. The CDR3 region is CASSLGQGMPNAQYF. DNA of the CDR3: TGTGCCAGCAGCTTAGGGCAGGGAATGCCCAATGCGCAGTATTTT.

The CDR3 DNA reads TGTGCCAGCAGCTTAATGGCCGCGGAAGGGGGGGACGAGCAGTACTTC. This translates into CASSLMAAEGGDEQYF. The V gene is TRBV11-1, the J gene TRBJ2-7; D possibly corresponds to TRBD2 (7 bases). Trimming removed 2 bases at V and 5 bases at J, with 19 bases between. The CDR3 length is 16 residues. The germline gives CDR1 SGHAT, CDR2 FQDESV (reference sequence).

V gene TRBV6-5 combines with J gene TRBJ2-7; 7 bases fit TRBD1. The V gene end was trimmed by 6 bases and the J gene end by 2 bases; junction bases not matched to a gene: 10. Germline CDR1 reads MNHEY; CDR2 reads SVGAGI. The CDR3 has 15 residues. CDR3 sequence (DNA): TGTGCCAGCAGCCTGACAGGGTCATTTACCTACGAGCAGTACTTC. This sequence encodes CASSLTGSFTYEQYF.

The V gene is TRBV28, the J gene TRBJ1-2, with D unresolved. The germline gives CDR1 MDHEN, CDR2 SYDVKM. Trimming shortened V by 3 bases and J by 0 bases, and 8 bases separated the two germline ends. This CDR3 is 14 amino acids long. CDR3 sequence: CASSFELANYGYTF. DNA for the CDR3: TGTGCCAGCAGTTTTGAGCTCGCTAACTATGGCTACACCTTC.

The CDR3 reads CASSVGGAAGPGDEQFF. As DNA, the CDR3 is TGTGCCAGCAGCGTAGGGGGAGCCGCGGGCCCTGGAGATGAGCAGTTCTTC. The chain links TRBV9 to TRBJ2-1, with a tentative D call TRBD2 (5 bases). V was shortened by 0 bases and J by 8 bases, with 21 bases between the two germline ends. Germline lookup yields CDR1 SGDLS and CDR2 YYNGEE. This CDR3 contains 17 residues. The complete variable domain, with remaining parts taken from reference TRBV9 and TRBJ2-1, reads DSGVTQTPKHLITATGQRVTLRCSPRSGDLSVYWYQQSLDQGLQFLIQYYNGEERAKGNILERFSAQQFPDLHSELNLSSLELGDSALYFCASSVGGAAGPGDEQFFGPGTRLTVL.

The V gene is TRBV30, the J gene TRBJ1-2; 8 bases are shared with TRBD1. Trimming at V came to 4 bases and at J to 9 bases, leaving 7 bases not matched to a gene. The CDR3 sequence is 12 residues long. Germline loops: CDR1 GTSNPN, CDR2 SVGIG (reference sequence). CDR3 coding DNA: TGTGCCTGGATCCCAGGGGGCCTGCGCTACACCTTC. This codes for CAWIPGGLRYTF. The full variable domain, with the rest looked up from reference TRBV30 and TRBJ1-2, is SQTIHQWPATLVQPVGSPLSLECTVEGTSNPNLYWYRQAAGRGLQLLFYSVGIGQISSEVPQNLSASRPQDRQFILSSKKLLLSDSGFYLCAWIPGGLRYTFGSGTRLTVV.

This clone showed up just once. The chain combines TRBV7-9 with TRBJ1-4, with 9 bases that match TRBD1. After removal of 5 bases from V and 1 base from J, the junction contained 8 bases not matched to a gene. Germline CDR1 reads SEHNR; CDR2 reads FQNEAQ (reference sequence). This CDR3 contains 17 residues. The CDR3 sequence is CASSPGTGIVTNEKLFF. The CDR3 DNA reads as TGTGCCAGCAGCCCCGGGACAGGGATCGTAACTAATGAAAAACTGTTTTTT.

J is TRBJ2-5 and V is TRBV23-1; 7 bases line up with TRBD1. TRBV23-1 qualifies as an ORF whose function is uncertain. Trimming cost V 6 bases and J 5 bases; bases outside gene matches: 12. CDR3 length: 15 amino acids. The CDR3 bases are TGCGCCAGCAGCCAAAAAGACAGGGTGGGTGAGACCCAGTACTTC. This encodes CASSQKDRVGETQYF.

The V and J genes are TRBV7-8 and TRBJ2-5; D is perhaps TRBD1 (5 bases). In germline, CDR1 is SGHVS, CDR2 FQNEAQ. Trimming removed 6 bases at V and 9 bases at J, with 20 bases between. There are 14 residues in the CDR3. The DNA for the CDR3 is TGTGCCAGCAGGGTTGGGGCCCAAGTGACGGCCCAGTACTTC. This gives the protein CASRVGAQVTAQYF.

The chain is built from TRBV15 and TRBJ1-1; 7 bases fit TRBD1. The length of the CDR3 is 14 residues. V was pared by 3 bases and J by 7 bases, with 8 bases of the junction left unmatched. Germline-derived CDR1 and CDR2 are LNHNV and YYDKDF (reference sequence). CDR3 nucleotides: TGTGCCACCAGCAGGTCCCGTGGGACAGATGAAGCTTTCTTT. Amino acids: CATSRSRGTDEAFF. Looking up the rest from reference TRBV15 and TRBJ1-1 gives the full variable domain: DAMVIQNPRYQVTQFGKPVTLSCSQTLNHNVMYWYQQKSSQAPKLLFHYYDKDFNNEADTPDNFQSRRPNTSFCFLDIRSPGLGDTAMYLCATSRSRGTDEAFFGQGTRLTVV.

The rearrangement joins TRBV10-2 to TRBJ2-1; TRBD2 agrees at 9 bases. The ends lost 3 bases at V and 9 bases at J; junction bases unmatched: 9. CDR3 length equals 15 residues. Germline CDR1 reads WSHSY; CDR2 reads SAAADI. CDR3 bases: TGCGCCAGCAGTGATTCGAGCGGGGGGCAAGGTGAGCAGTTCTTC. It yields the protein CASSDSSGGQGEQFF.

The rearrangement links TRBV7-2 to TRBJ1-2; perhaps TRBD1 as D (5 bases). Germline-derived CDR1 and CDR2 are SGHTA and FQGNSA. CDR3 length: 14 residues. The V end lost 2 bases, the J end lost 4 bases, and 11 bases lay between the germline ends. CDR3 nucleotides: TGTGCCAGCAGCTTATTGACAGCGACCTATGGCTACACCTTC. This codes for CASSLLTATYGYTF.

This clone has just a few counts. V and J are TRBV7-9 and TRBJ2-1, with D perhaps matching TRBD2 (5 bases). Germline V gene sequence: CDR1 SEHNR, CDR2 FQNEAQ (reference sequence). This CDR3 is 13 amino acids long. Trimming left V 5 bases short and J 8 bases short, with 13 bases between. CDR3 sequence: CASSPGSADEQFF. The CDR3 DNA sequence: TGTGCCAGCAGCCCTGGATCAGCGGATGAGCAGTTCTTC.

V gene TRBV5-6 combines with J gene TRBJ1-1; D is perhaps TRBD1 (5 bases). Germline-derived CDR1 and CDR2 are SGHDT and YYEEEE. Trimming took 2 bases from V and 5 from J, leaving 13 bases between them. The CDR3 sequence is 14 residues long. CDR3 DNA: TGTGCCAGCAGCTTCCCCACGGGGGAGACTGAAGCTTTCTTT. It specifies CASSFPTGETEAFF.

This rearrangement joins TRBV27 to TRBJ2-3; unclear D gene. V lost 0 bases to trimming and J lost 4 bases, with 11 bases between them. The CDR3 sequence is 15 residues long. CDR1 is MNHEY, CDR2 SMNVEV, per germline (reference sequence). The CDR3 here is CASSLSIAAADTQYF. DNA of the CDR3: TGTGCCAGCAGTTTATCCATTGCGGCGGCAGATACGCAGTATTTT.

This rearrangement joins TRBV15 to TRBJ2-1; 11 bases map to TRBD2. Germline CDR1 reads LNHNV; CDR2 reads YYDKDF (reference sequence). The ends lost 0 bases at V and 0 bases at J; junction bases unmatched: 7. CDR3 length equals 19 residues. Written as DNA, the CDR3 is TGTGCCACCAGCAGAGATCGGCTAGCGGGGGGAAGCTCCTACAATGAGCAGTTCTTC. Translating it yields CATSRDRLAGGSSYNEQFF.

The V gene is TRBV7-2, the J gene TRBJ1-1; D is undetermined. Germline V lookup: CDR1 SGHTA, CDR2 FQGNSA. This CDR3 has 12 amino acids. The germline V and J ends were trimmed by 3 bases and 6 bases, with 8 bases remaining between them. CDR3 in DNA: TGTGCCAGCAGCTTGGGTAACCCTGAAGCTTTCTTT. Its translation: CASSLGNPEAFF.

The genes are TRBV2 and TRBJ1-2; the D gene is possibly TRBD1 (5 bases). The CDR3 runs 17 residues. Germline V gives CDR1 SNHLY, CDR2 FYNNEI. V was clipped by 1 base and J by 0 bases, with 15 bases between them. The CDR3 DNA reads TGTGCCAGCAGTGAAGTATGGGGGAGAGGGTCTAACTATGGCTACACCTTC. Translation gives CASSEVWGRGSNYGYTF.

The chain is built from TRBV7-9 and TRBJ2-7; no firm D call. The CDR3 is made up of 13 amino acids. Trimming cost V 3 bases and J 2 bases, with 8 bases left between them. Per germline, CDR1 SEHNR and CDR2 FQNEAQ (reference sequence). The CDR3 loop reads CASSLAAAYEQYF. The CDR3 DNA follows: TGTGCCAGCAGCTTGGCGGCGGCCTACGAGCAGTACTTC.

This rearrangement joins TRBV15 to TRBJ2-7; TRBD2 aligns across 9 bases. The length of the CDR3 is 17 residues. Germline CDR1 is LNHNV and CDR2 is YYDKDF (reference sequence). J was trimmed by 0 bases and V by 1 base; bases with no gene match: 7. The CDR3 loop reads CATSRATLAGDSYEQYF. CDR3 coding DNA: TGTGCCACCAGCAGAGCAACCTTAGCGGGGGACTCCTACGAGCAGTACTTC.

The genes are TRBV19 and TRBJ2-7; 10 nucleotides match TRBD2. With 5 bases clipped from V and 1 base from J, the junction kept 17 bases outside the gene matches. Germline V CDR1 and CDR2: LNHDA, SQIVND (reference sequence). The CDR3 contains 19 residues. The chain's CDR3 is CASSPPSGGHLFNSYEQYF. The CDR3 nucleotides read TGTGCCAGTAGTCCTCCTAGCGGGGGCCATCTCTTTAATTCCTACGAGCAGTACTTC.

This clone was recorded only once. The J gene is TRBJ2-5, the V gene TRBV18; no clear D. Germline V CDR1 and CDR2: KGHSH, LQKENI. Trimming took 0 bases from V and 0 from J, leaving 17 bases between them. The CDR3 has 18 residues. The CDR3 nucleotides read TGTGCCAGCTCACCACCGCAGGCAGGACCGCTTTACCAAGAGACCCAGTACTTC. Its translation is CASSPPQAGPLYQETQYF.

The V gene is TRBV28, the J gene TRBJ1-4, with TRBD1 matching over 7 bases. Unmatched junction bases numbered 7, after V lost 5 bases and J lost 4 bases. CDR3 length equals 15 residues. The germline V gene encodes CDR1 MDHEN and CDR2 SYDVKM. CDR3: CASSPTGLFNEKLFF. CDR3 sequence (DNA): TGTGCCAGCAGTCCGACAGGGCTTTTTAATGAAAAACTGTTTTTT. Filled out from reference TRBV28 and TRBJ1-4, the complete variable domain reads DVKVTQSSRYLVKRTGEKVFLECVQDMDHENMFWYRQDPGLGLRLIYFSYDVKMKEKGDIPEGYSVSREKKERFSLILESASTNQTSMYLCASSPTGLFNEKLFFGSGTQLSVL.

This CDR3 reads CASSLAQGEAFF. CDR3 in DNA: TGTGCCAGCAGCTTAGCACAGGGTGAAGCTTTCTTT. V usage is TRBV11-2 and J usage is TRBJ1-1; D perhaps matches TRBD1 (6 bases). This CDR3 region has 12 residues. The V end was cut by 1 base, the J end by 7 bases, with 7 bases between. Germline CDR1 reads SGHAT; CDR2 reads FQNNGV. The complete variable domain, with remaining parts taken from reference TRBV11-2 and TRBJ1-1, reads EAGVAQSPRYKIIEKRQSVAFWCNPISGHATLYWYQQILGQGPKLLIQFQNNGVVDDSQLPKDRFSAERLKGVDSTLKIQPAKLEDSAVYLCASSLAQGEAFFGQGTRLTVV.

By its share, this clone is large. The gene calls are TRBV5-6 and TRBJ1-2; no clear D gene. Trimming stripped 4 bases from V and 3 bases from J, with 19 bases between. The germline V gene has CDR1 SGHDT and CDR2 YYEEEE. The CDR3 runs to 16 residues. This chain's CDR3 is CASSPWPVELDYGYTF. The CDR3 coding sequence is TGTGCCAGCAGCCCTTGGCCGGTAGAATTGGACTATGGCTACACCTTC.